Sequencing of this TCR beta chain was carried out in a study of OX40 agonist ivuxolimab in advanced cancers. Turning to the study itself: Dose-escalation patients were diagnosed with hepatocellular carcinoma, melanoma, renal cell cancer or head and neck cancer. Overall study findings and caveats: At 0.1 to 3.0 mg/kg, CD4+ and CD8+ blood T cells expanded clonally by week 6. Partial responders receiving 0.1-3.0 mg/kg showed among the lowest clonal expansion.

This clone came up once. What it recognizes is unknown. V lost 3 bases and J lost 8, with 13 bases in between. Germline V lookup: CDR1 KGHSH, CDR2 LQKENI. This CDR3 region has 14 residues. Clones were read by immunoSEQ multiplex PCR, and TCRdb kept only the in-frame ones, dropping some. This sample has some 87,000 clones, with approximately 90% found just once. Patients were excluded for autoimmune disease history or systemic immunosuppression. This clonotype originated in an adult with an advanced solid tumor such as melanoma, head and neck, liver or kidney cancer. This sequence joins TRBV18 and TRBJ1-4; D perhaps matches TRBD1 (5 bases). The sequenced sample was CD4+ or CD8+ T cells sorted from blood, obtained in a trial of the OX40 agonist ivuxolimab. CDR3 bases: TGTGCCAGCTCACCCACCGGGGCAGACGAAAAACTGTTTTTT. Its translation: CASSPTGADEKLFF.